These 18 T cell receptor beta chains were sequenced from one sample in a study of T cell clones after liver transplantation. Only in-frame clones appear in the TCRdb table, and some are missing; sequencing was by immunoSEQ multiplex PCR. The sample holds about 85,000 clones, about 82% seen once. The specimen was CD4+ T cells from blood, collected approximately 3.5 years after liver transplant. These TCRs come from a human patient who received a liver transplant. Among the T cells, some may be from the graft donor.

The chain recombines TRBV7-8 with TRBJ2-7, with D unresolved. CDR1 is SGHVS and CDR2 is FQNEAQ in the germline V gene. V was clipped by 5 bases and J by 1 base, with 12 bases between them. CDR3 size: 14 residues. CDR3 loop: CASSRDWNSYEQYF. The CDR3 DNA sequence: TGTGCCAGCAGCCGAGACTGGAATTCCTACGAGCAGTACTTC.

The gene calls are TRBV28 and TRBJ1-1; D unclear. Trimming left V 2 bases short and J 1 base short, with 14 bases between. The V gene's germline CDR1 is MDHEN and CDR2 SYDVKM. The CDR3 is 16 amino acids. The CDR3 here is CASSLEVGRRNTEAFF. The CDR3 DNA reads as TGTGCCAGCAGTTTAGAGGTGGGTAGAAGGAACACTGAAGCTTTCTTT.

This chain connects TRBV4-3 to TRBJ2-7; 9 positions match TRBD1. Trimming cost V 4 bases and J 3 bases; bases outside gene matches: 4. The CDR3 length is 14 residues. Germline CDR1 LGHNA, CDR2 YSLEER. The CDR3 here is CASSLGQGSYEQYF. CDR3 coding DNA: TGCGCCAGCAGCCTTGGACAGGGGAGCTACGAGCAGTACTTC.

In DNA form, the CDR3 reads TGTGCCTGGAGTCTCGCGATGAATGAGCAGTTCTTC. The encoded protein is CAWSLAMNEQFF. The chain has TRBV30 and TRBJ2-1, with no clear D. The CDR3 loop spans 12 amino acids. The germline gives CDR1 GTSNPN, CDR2 SVGIG (reference sequence). The ends were cut back, 2 bases at V and 7 bases at J, with 9 bases in the middle.

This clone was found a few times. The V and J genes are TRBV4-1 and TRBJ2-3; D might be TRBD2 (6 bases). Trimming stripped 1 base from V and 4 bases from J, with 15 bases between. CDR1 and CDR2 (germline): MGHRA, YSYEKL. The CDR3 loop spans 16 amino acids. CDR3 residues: CASSQVGGLTADTQYF. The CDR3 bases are TGCGCCAGCAGCCAAGTGGGAGGTCTGACGGCAGATACGCAGTATTTT.

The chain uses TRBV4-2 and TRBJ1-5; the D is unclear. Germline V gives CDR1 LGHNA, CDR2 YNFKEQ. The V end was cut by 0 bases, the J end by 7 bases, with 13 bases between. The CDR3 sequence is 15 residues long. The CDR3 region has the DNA TGTGCCAGCAGCCAAGATTCGACGTCATTACAGCCCCAGCATTTT. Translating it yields CASSQDSTSLQPQHF.

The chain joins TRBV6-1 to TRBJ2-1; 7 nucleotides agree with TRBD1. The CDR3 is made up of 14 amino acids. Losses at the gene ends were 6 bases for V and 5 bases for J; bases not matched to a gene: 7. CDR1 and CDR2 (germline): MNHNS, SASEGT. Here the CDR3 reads CASSWTGTNNEQFF. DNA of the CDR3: TGTGCCAGCAGCTGGACAGGAACTAACAATGAGCAGTTCTTC.

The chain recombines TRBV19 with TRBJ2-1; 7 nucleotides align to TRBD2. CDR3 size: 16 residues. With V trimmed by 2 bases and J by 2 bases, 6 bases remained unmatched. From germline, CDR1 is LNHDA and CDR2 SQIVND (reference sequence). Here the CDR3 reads CASSIRSGATYNEQFF. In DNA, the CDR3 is TGTGCCAGTAGTATACGGAGCGGGGCGACCTACAATGAGCAGTTCTTC.

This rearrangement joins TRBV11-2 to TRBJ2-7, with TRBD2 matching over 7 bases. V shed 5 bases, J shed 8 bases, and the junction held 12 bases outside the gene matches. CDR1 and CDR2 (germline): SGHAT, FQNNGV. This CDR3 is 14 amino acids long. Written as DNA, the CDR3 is TGTGCCAGCAGCCCGCCGGGAGCGGGAACCAAGCAGTACTTC. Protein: CASSPPGAGTKQYF.

CDR3 residues: CASSTGQGARNEQFF. The CDR3 nucleotides are TGTGCCAGCAGCACGGGACAGGGGGCGAGGAATGAGCAGTTCTTC. The rearrangement links TRBV5-4 to TRBJ2-1; 12 bases fit TRBD1. J gave up 7 bases and V 4 bases, and 6 bases lay outside the gene matches. This CDR3 comprises 15 residues. CDR1 and CDR2 (germline): SGHNT, YYREEE (reference sequence).

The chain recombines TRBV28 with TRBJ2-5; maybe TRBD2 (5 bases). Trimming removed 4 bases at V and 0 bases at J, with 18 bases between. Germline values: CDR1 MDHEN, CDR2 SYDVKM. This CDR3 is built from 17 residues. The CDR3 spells CASSYNPPTGDQETQYF. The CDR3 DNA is TGTGCCAGCAGTTATAACCCACCCACCGGGGACCAAGAGACCCAGTACTTC.

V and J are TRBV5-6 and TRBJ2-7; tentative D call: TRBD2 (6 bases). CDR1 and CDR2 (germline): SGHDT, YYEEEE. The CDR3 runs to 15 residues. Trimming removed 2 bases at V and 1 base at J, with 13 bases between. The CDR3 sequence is CASSFRPGVSYEQYF. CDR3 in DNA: TGTGCCAGCAGCTTTAGGCCGGGGGTGTCCTACGAGCAGTACTTC.

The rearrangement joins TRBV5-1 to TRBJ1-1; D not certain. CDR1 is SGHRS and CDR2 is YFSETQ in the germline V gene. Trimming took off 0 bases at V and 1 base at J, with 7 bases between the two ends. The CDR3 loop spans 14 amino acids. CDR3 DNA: TGCGCCAGCAGCTTGGACAGTCAGAACACTGAAGCTTTCTTT. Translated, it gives CASSLDSQNTEAFF.

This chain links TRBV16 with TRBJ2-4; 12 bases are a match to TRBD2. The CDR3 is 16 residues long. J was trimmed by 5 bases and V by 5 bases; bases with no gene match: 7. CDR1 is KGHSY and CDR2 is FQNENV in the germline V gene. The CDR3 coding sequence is TGTGCCAGCAGCTCGACTAGCGGGAGTAGCCAAAACATTCAGTACTTC. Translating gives CASSSTSGSSQNIQYF.

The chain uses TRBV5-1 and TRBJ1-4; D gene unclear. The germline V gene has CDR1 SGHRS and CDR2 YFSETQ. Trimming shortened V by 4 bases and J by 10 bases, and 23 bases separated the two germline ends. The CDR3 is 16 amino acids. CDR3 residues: CASSPGVGRGPRKLFF. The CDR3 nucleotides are TGCGCCAGCAGCCCCGGGGTGGGGAGAGGTCCGCGAAAACTGTTTTTT.

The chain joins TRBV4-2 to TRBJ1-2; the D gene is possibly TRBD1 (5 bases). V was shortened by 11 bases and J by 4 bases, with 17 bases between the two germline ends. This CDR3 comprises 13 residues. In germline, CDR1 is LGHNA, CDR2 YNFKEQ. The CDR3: CAYEKGVAYGYTF. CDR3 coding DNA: TGTGCCTACGAAAAAGGGGTTGCCTATGGCTACACCTTC.

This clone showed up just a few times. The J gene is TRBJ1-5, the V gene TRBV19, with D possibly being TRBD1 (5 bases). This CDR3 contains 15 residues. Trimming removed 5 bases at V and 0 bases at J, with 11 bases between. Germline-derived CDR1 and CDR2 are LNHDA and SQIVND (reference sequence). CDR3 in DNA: TGTGCCAGTAGTTTAAAAGGGGATAGCAATCAGCCCCAGCATTTT. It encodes CASSLKGDSNQPQHF.

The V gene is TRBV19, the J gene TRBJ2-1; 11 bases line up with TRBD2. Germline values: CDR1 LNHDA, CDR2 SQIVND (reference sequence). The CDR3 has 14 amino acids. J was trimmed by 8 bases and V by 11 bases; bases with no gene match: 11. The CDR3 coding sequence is TGTGCCGTGTATAGCGGGAGGGCCAGGGATGAGCAGTTCTTC. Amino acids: CAVYSGRARDEQFF.